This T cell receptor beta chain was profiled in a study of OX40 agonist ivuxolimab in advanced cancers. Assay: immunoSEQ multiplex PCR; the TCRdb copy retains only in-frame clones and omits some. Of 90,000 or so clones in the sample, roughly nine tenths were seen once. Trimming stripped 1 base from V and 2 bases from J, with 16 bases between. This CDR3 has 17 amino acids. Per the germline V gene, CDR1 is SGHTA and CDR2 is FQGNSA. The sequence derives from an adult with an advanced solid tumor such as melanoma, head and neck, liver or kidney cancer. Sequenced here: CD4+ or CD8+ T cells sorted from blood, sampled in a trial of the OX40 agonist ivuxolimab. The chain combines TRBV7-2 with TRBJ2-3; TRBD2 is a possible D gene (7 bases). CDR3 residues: CASSLGGLRGHTDTQYF. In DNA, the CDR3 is TGTGCCAGCAGCTTAGGTGGGTTGCGGGGGCACACAGATACGCAGTATTTT.